A single sample gave rise to the 29 T cell receptor beta chains below, sequenced in a study of OX40 agonist ivuxolimab in advanced cancers. Sequencing used immunoSEQ multiplex PCR; TCRdb keeps in-frame clones, though not all of them. The sample shows 70,000 or so clones, about 90% of them seen only once. Sample: CD4+ or CD8+ T cells sorted from blood, taken in a trial of the OX40 agonist ivuxolimab. The origin of the receptors is an adult with an advanced solid tumor such as melanoma, head and neck, liver or kidney cancer.

The chain has TRBV5-1 and TRBJ2-1, with 8 bases identical to TRBD2. Germline values: CDR1 SGHRS, CDR2 YFSETQ. This CDR3 region has 16 residues. Losses at the gene ends were 6 bases for V and 4 bases for J; bases not matched to a gene: 12. CDR3: CASTTGPGGAYNEQFF. The CDR3 DNA reads TGCGCCAGCACCACCGGTCCGGGGGGGGCGTACAATGAGCAGTTCTTC.

This chain connects TRBV28 to TRBJ1-5; unclear D gene. Germline V gene sequence: CDR1 MDHEN, CDR2 SYDVKM. With 0 bases removed from V and 3 bases from J, the gap between germline ends came to 6 bases. The CDR3 is 14 amino acids. The CDR3 DNA reads as TGTGCCAGCAGTTTATGGGGTCCCAATCAGCCCCAGCATTTT. It yields the protein CASSLWGPNQPQHF.

The CDR3 loop is CASSKTGGAETQYF. DNA for the CDR3: TGTGCCAGCAGTAAGACAGGGGGCGCGGAGACCCAGTACTTC. The chain combines TRBV6-5 with TRBJ2-5, with 10 bases that match TRBD1. J was trimmed by 5 bases and V by 5 bases; bases with no gene match: 5. CDR3 length equals 14 residues. In germline, CDR1 is MNHEY, CDR2 SVGAGI.

The chain has TRBV14 and TRBJ2-1; D is uncertain. Trimming cost V 6 bases and J 1 base, with 13 bases left between them. The CDR3 runs to 15 residues. Germline V CDR1 and CDR2: SGHDN, FVKESK. The CDR3 DNA follows: TGTGCCAGCAGTCCGACAAGGGCTTCCTACAATGAGCAGTTCTTC. It specifies CASSPTRASYNEQFF.

The V gene is TRBV27, the J gene TRBJ2-7, with D perhaps matching TRBD1 or TRBD2 (6 bases each). The CDR3 extends over 14 amino acids. V was shortened by 6 bases and J by 7 bases, with 19 bases between the two germline ends. Germline CDR1 is MNHEY and CDR2 is SMNVEV (reference sequence). The CDR3 region has the DNA TGTGCCAGCAGAGTATGGTTGGGGGCGGGAGAGCAGTACTTC. Its translation is CASRVWLGAGEQYF.

V and J are TRBV5-1 and TRBJ2-5, with a possible D match to TRBD1 (5 bases). The DNA matches TRBJ2-7 better at its end, which makes the J call doubtful. Germline V gene sequence: CDR1 SGHRS, CDR2 YFSETQ. The CDR3 consists of 14 residues. The CDR3 region has the DNA TGCGCCAGCAGCTTGCCCAGGGTCCCCTACGAGCAGTACTTC. Amino acids: CASSLPRVPYEQYF.

The V and J genes are TRBV28 and TRBJ2-4; TRBD2 might be the D (5 bases). This CDR3 comprises 14 residues. Trimming took off 6 bases at V and 6 bases at J, with 15 bases between the two ends. Looked up from germline, CDR1 is MDHEN and CDR2 is SYDVKM. The CDR3 coding sequence is TGTGCCAGCAGACTAGAAGGCCCTGGAAACATTCAGTACTTC. Amino acids: CASRLEGPGNIQYF. Complete variable domain (other parts from reference TRBV28 and TRBJ2-4): DVKVTQSSRYLVKRTGEKVFLECVQDMDHENMFWYRQDPGLGLRLIYFSYDVKMKEKGDIPEGYSVSREKKERFSLILESASTNQTSMYLCASRLEGPGNIQYFGAGTRLSVL.

This clone was observed a single time. This rearrangement joins TRBV28 to TRBJ2-7; 11 bases fit TRBD1. Germline V gene sequence: CDR1 MDHEN, CDR2 SYDVKM. After removal of 6 bases from V and 2 bases from J, the junction contained 6 bases not matched to a gene. The CDR3 has 15 amino acids. The CDR3 sequence: CASRDRGRVTYEQYF. The CDR3 DNA sequence: TGTGCCAGCAGGGACAGGGGGCGCGTAACCTACGAGCAGTACTTC.

The V call is TRBV14, the J call TRBJ2-2; D is unclear. The CDR3 loop spans 15 amino acids. V lost 0 bases, J lost 4 bases, and 9 bases lay in between. CDR1 and CDR2 from the germline V gene are SGHDN and FVKESK. DNA of the CDR3: TGTGCCAGCAGCCAAGATCTTCTCGTCACCGGGGAGCTGTTTTTT. Encoded protein: CASSQDLLVTGELFF. Full variable domain (remainder filled in from reference TRBV14 and TRBJ2-2): EAGVTQFPSHSVIEKGQTVTLRCDPISGHDNLYWYRRVMGKEIKFLLHFVKESKQDESGMPNNRFLAERTGGTYSTLKVQPAELEDSGVYFCASSQDLLVTGELFFGEGSRLTVL.

The DNA for the CDR3 is TGTGCCAGCAGGGGACAGGACAATGAAAAACTGTTTTTT. This encodes CASRGQDNEKLFF. The chain has TRBV5-4 and TRBJ1-4; 8 bases agree with TRBD1. Germline V gene data show CDR1 as SGHNT and CDR2 as YYREEE (reference sequence). V was pared by 5 bases and J by 5 bases, with 2 bases of the junction left unmatched. The CDR3 is 13 residues long.

The J gene is TRBJ1-5, the V gene TRBV5-1, with D possibly TRBD1 on 6 matching bases. The CDR3 totals 14 residues. Trimming cost V 4 bases and J 9 bases, with 17 bases left between them. From germline, CDR1 is SGHRS and CDR2 YFSETQ. The DNA of the CDR3 is TGCGCCAGCAGCCCTTCTCCGGGGGCTTGGCCCCAGCATTTT. As protein: CASSPSPGAWPQHF. The full variable domain, with the rest looked up from reference TRBV5-1 and TRBJ1-5, is KAGVTQTPRYLIKTRGQQVTLSCSPISGHRSVSWYQQTPGQGLQFLFEYFSETQRNKGNFPGRFSGRQFSNSRSEMNVSTLELGDSALYLCASSPSPGAWPQHFGDGTRLSIL.

The CDR3 reads CASSSIQGQPQHF. The CDR3 DNA is TGTGCCAGCAGTTCAATACAGGGGCAGCCCCAGCATTTT. This sequence joins TRBV27 and TRBJ1-5; 7 nucleotides line up with TRBD1. The germline CDR1 and CDR2 sequences are MNHEY and SMNVEV (reference sequence). This CDR3 comprises 13 residues. The ends lost 4 bases at V and 7 bases at J; junction bases unmatched: 4.

This rearrangement joins TRBV19 to TRBJ2-3; D uncertain. From germline, CDR1 is LNHDA and CDR2 SQIVND (reference sequence). The CDR3 contains 15 residues. V lost 2 bases and J 2 bases, leaving 11 bases between the germline ends. The CDR3 sequence: CASSITISNTDTQYF. The CDR3 DNA reads TGTGCCAGTAGTATAACGATCAGTAACACAGATACGCAGTATTTT.

The chain combines TRBV5-4 with TRBJ1-2; unclear D gene. V was trimmed by 4 bases and J by 4 bases, leaving 11 bases between them. Per the germline V gene, CDR1 is SGHNT and CDR2 is YYREEE (reference sequence). The CDR3 has 13 amino acids. Here the CDR3 DNA reads TGTGCCAGCAGCATGGGCGGGAGCTATGGCTACACCTTC. This codes for CASSMGGSYGYTF.

The chain combines TRBV27 with TRBJ2-1; 9 nucleotides match TRBD2. This CDR3 spans 16 amino acids. J was trimmed by 5 bases and V by 7 bases; bases with no gene match: 12. The germline V gene encodes CDR1 MNHEY and CDR2 SMNVEV (reference sequence). CDR3: CASTSRLAGLHNEQFF. Here the CDR3 DNA reads TGTGCCAGCACCTCCCGGCTAGCGGGGTTACACAATGAGCAGTTCTTC.

The V and J genes are TRBV28 and TRBJ2-6; D perhaps matches TRBD2 (6 bases). The V and J ends lost 4 bases and 4 bases respectively, with 20 bases between them. Germline V gene sequence: CDR1 MDHEN, CDR2 SYDVKM. There are 18 residues in the CDR3. Here the CDR3 DNA reads TGTGCCAGCAGTTCCCCGGGGGAAAGAGCCTCCGGGGCCAACGTCCTGACTTTC. As protein: CASSSPGERASGANVLTF. The full variable domain, in which reference TRBV28 and TRBJ2-6 provide the parts outside the CDR3, is DVKVTQSSRYLVKRTGEKVFLECVQDMDHENMFWYRQDPGLGLRLIYFSYDVKMKEKGDIPEGYSVSREKKERFSLILESASTNQTSMYLCASSSPGERASGANVLTFGAGSRLTVL.

The chain carries TRBV11-2 and TRBJ2-7, with D hard to call. CDR1 is SGHAT and CDR2 is FQNNGV in the germline V gene. The V and J ends lost 4 bases and 4 bases respectively, with 11 bases between them. The CDR3 totals 13 residues. The CDR3 coding sequence is TGTGCCAGCAGCTCCCCGGAGAGATACGAGCAGTACTTC. Translation: CASSSPERYEQYF.

V gene TRBV29-1 combines with J gene TRBJ2-2; D uncertain. The germline gives CDR1 SQVTM, CDR2 ANQGSEA. The germline V and J ends were trimmed by 0 bases and 1 base, with 9 bases remaining between them. The CDR3 totals 15 residues. The CDR3 DNA is TGCAGCGTTGAAGACGGAAGGATGAACACCGGGGAGCTGTTTTTT. It specifies CSVEDGRMNTGELFF.

The chain is built from TRBV20-1 and TRBJ2-1; D ambiguous. This CDR3 has 11 amino acids. V was pared by 3 bases and J by 8 bases, with 8 bases between. Germline V gene sequence: CDR1 DFQATT, CDR2 SNEGSKA (reference sequence). The CDR3 DNA sequence: TGCAGTGCTAGTTCTGGGCATGAGCAGTTCTTC. Its translation: CSASSGHEQFF.

The chain couples TRBV7-9 to TRBJ1-1; no clear D. The germline V gene encodes CDR1 SEHNR and CDR2 FQNEAQ (reference sequence). Deletions cut 2 bases from V and 2 bases from J, with 9 bases between. The CDR3 has 14 amino acids. The CDR3 reads CASSLFVGNTEAFF. CDR3 coding DNA: TGTGCCAGCAGCTTATTTGTGGGCAACACTGAAGCTTTCTTT.

This chain joins TRBV5-1 and TRBJ2-1, with 8 bases that match TRBD1. The junction had 5 bases not matched to a gene; V was cut back by 4 bases and J by 2 bases. Germline CDR1 is SGHRS and CDR2 is YFSETQ. The CDR3 has 15 amino acids. CDR3 sequence reads: CASSPQGATYNEQFF. The CDR3 nucleotides are TGCGCCAGCAGCCCTCAGGGGGCCACCTACAATGAGCAGTTCTTC. Full variable domain (rest looked up from reference TRBV5-1 and TRBJ2-1): KAGVTQTPRYLIKTRGQQVTLSCSPISGHRSVSWYQQTPGQGLQFLFEYFSETQRNKGNFPGRFSGRQFSNSRSEMNVSTLELGDSALYLCASSPQGATYNEQFFGPGTRLTVL.

V gene TRBV14 combines with J gene TRBJ1-1; D is unclear. V dropped 1 base and J dropped 0 bases, with 6 bases sitting between them. The CDR3 is 14 residues long. The germline gives CDR1 SGHDN, CDR2 FVKESK. DNA of the CDR3: TGTGCCAGCAGCCAAGGCAGCCTGAACACTGAAGCTTTCTTT. Its translation is CASSQGSLNTEAFF.

V and J are TRBV28 and TRBJ2-4; D may be TRBD1 (6 bases). Trimming removed 3 bases at V and 4 bases at J, with 7 bases between. Germline V CDR1 and CDR2: MDHEN, SYDVKM. There are 13 residues in the CDR3. The CDR3, as DNA: TGTGCCAGCAGTTTCAGGGGAAAAAACATTCAGTACTTC. Residues: CASSFRGKNIQYF.

This clone was counted once. The chain employs TRBV5-1 and TRBJ2-1; TRBD1 agrees at 9 bases. The CDR3 runs to 17 residues. V lost 0 bases to trimming and J lost 6 bases; unmatched junction nucleotides: 10. CDR1 and CDR2 (germline): SGHRS, YFSETQ. In DNA, the CDR3 is TGCGCCAGCAGCTTGGTAGGGGGACAGGGCTTCGGCAATGAGCAGTTCTTC. Amino acid sequence: CASSLVGGQGFGNEQFF. Together with reference TRBV5-1 and TRBJ2-1, the CDR3 gives the full variable domain: KAGVTQTPRYLIKTRGQQVTLSCSPISGHRSVSWYQQTPGQGLQFLFEYFSETQRNKGNFPGRFSGRQFSNSRSEMNVSTLELGDSALYLCASSLVGGQGFGNEQFFGPGTRLTVL.

This clone was recorded a few times. The chain couples TRBV6-5 to TRBJ1-2; the D is unclear. This CDR3 region has 13 residues. CDR1 and CDR2 from the germline V gene are MNHEY and SVGAGI. Trimming pared 5 bases from V and 4 bases from J, leaving 11 bases between. CDR3 residues: CASSDTGGYGYTF. DNA for the CDR3: TGTGCCAGCAGTGATACGGGCGGCTATGGCTACACCTTC.

V and J are TRBV7-2 and TRBJ1-5, with a tentative D call TRBD1 (5 bases). The CDR3 sequence is 16 residues long. V shed 5 bases and J shed 2 bases, with 16 bases lying between them. Per germline, CDR1 SGHTA and CDR2 FQGNSA. The CDR3: CASSPVVLGGNQPQHF. The DNA of the CDR3 is TGTGCCAGCAGCCCCGTGGTTCTGGGGGGCAATCAGCCCCAGCATTTT.

The chain employs TRBV11-2 and TRBJ2-7; 11 bases are shared with TRBD2. The CDR3 totals 15 residues. J gave up 2 bases and V 6 bases, and 6 bases lay outside the gene matches. Germline values: CDR1 SGHAT, CDR2 FQNNGV. CDR3 in DNA: TGTGCCAGCAGGCAATTAGCGGGAGGGCCCTACGAGCAGTACTTC. Its translation is CASRQLAGGPYEQYF.

The V gene is TRBV11-3, the J gene TRBJ2-5, with TRBD1 matching over 7 bases. The CDR3 is 12 residues long. Germline values: CDR1 SGHNT, CDR2 YENEEA. V shed 5 bases, J shed 5 bases, and the junction held 2 bases outside the gene matches. CDR3 loop: CASSVRGETQYF. The CDR3 DNA reads TGTGCCAGCAGCGTCAGGGGGGAGACCCAGTACTTC.

V and J are TRBV25-1 and TRBJ1-3, with D perhaps TRBD1 (6 bases). Looked up from germline, CDR1 is MGHDK and CDR2 is SYGVNS. The CDR3 extends over 16 amino acids. Trimming removed 1 base at V and 3 bases at J, with 13 bases between. CDR3 sequence: CASSEFNRVGGNTIYF. In nucleotides, the CDR3 is TGTGCCAGCAGTGAATTCAACAGGGTCGGTGGAAACACCATATATTTT.